One TCR beta chain is described in this entry. Method: immunoSEQ multiplex PCR; TCRdb's copy keeps in-frame clones and lacks some. The sample records about 280,000 clones, 86% being singletons. This entry belongs to a study of blood T cell repertoires in COVID-19. CDR1 and CDR2 (germline): MNHEY, SVGEGT. The V and J ends lost 4 bases and 3 bases, in that order; junction bases with no gene match: 3. This CDR3 spans 14 amino acids. This sequence joins TRBV6-2 or TRBV6-3 and TRBJ2-3; TRBD1 aligns across 8 bases. This receptor was obtained from a woman between 25 and 40 years old with active or convalescent COVID-19. Sequenced input: peripheral blood. The CDR3, as DNA: TGTGCCAGCAGTTCCGGGACAGGAACAGATACGCAGTATTTT. Translating gives CASSSGTGTDTQYF.